The clone carrying this T cell receptor (beta chain) was picked up a small number of times. What it recognizes is unknown. The V end was cut by 5 bases, the J end by 1 base, with 9 bases between. CDR1 and CDR2 (germline): SGHTA, FQGNSA. CDR3 size: 14 residues. This sample was included in a study of T cell repertoires in cytomegalovirus infection. Whole-study results and caveats: HLA-C-restricted TCR beta clonotypes specific for CMV led the ex vivo response.

TCRdb reprocessed the reads via MiXCR and lists one record per CDR3 protein. The sample includes some 180,000 distinct CDR3 sequences, roughly 17% of them seen just once. The rearrangement links TRBV7-2 to TRBJ1-3; D unresolved. Sample: CD8+ T cells from PBMCs. The TCR comes from a human donor in good health (CMV status not recorded). Some clones in this sample may be carry-over from other donors' samples. CDR3 DNA sequence: TGTGCCAGCAGCGAAACAGATTCTGGAAACACCATATATTTT. As protein: CASSETDSGNTIYF.